Described below is a single T cell receptor beta chain sequence and its context. Authors' data handling: Reference gene primer amplification yielded estimated nucleated cell counts. Here immunoSEQ multiplex PCR was the method, and the copy in TCRdb shows in-frame clones only, minus some. Clonal size and the V and J genes are those of that table, whereas D and trimming came from the DNA. The table records fewer than 250,000 clones, around 84% of them present only once. This sample stems from a study of blood T cell repertoires in COVID-19. Study summary: Acute and convalescent COVID-19 samples came from the United States, Italy and Spain. Nucleic acid was either cDNA or gDNA, and it came from T cells, B-cell-depleted T cells, or PBMCs.

Seattle participants joined during active infection and were tracked over time. The source material was peripheral blood. This TCR derives from a man aged 50-59 years with COVID-19, enrolled during active disease.

CDR3 sequence: CASSLDPDRGLYGYTF. In DNA form, the CDR3 reads TGTGCCAGCAGCTTGGATCCCGACAGGGGGCTCTATGGCTACACCTTC. J is TRBJ1-2 and V is TRBV7-2, with 10 bases identical to TRBD1. Trimming cost V 3 bases and J 4 bases; bases outside gene matches: 8. The CDR3 has 16 amino acids. CDR1 is SGHTA, CDR2 FQGNSA, per germline. Based on the CDR3 plus reference TRBV7-2 and TRBJ1-2, the full variable domain is GAGVSQSPSNKVTEKGKDVELRCDPISGHTALYWYRQSLGQGLEFLIYFQGNSAPDKSGLPSDRFSAERTGGSVSTLTIQRTQQEDSAVYLCASSLDPDRGLYGYTFGSGTRLTVV.